Sequencing of this T cell receptor (beta chain) was carried out in a study of blood T cell repertoires in COVID-19. V lost 4 bases and J lost 5; bases outside the gene matches: 8. The CDR3 has 15 amino acids. Germline V gene data show CDR1 as LNHDA and CDR2 as SQIVND (reference sequence). Measured with immunoSEQ multiplex PCR; TCRdb has only the in-frame clones, and not every one. The data show about 180,000 clones, approximately 83% seen once. The chain recombines TRBV19 with TRBJ2-5; 9 positions agree with TRBD1. The TCR was taken from a man aged 50 or older with active or convalescent COVID-19. Sequenced: peripheral blood. In DNA, the CDR3 is TGTGCCAGTAGTACCAACAGGGGGCGACTGGAGACCCAGTACTTC. Amino acids: CASSTNRGRLETQYF.